The rows below give T cell receptor beta chains drawn from one sample of a study of shared clonotypes between healthy human individuals. Profiling relied on immunoSEQ multiplex PCR, and the TCRdb table lists in-frame clones only, not all of them. The profile covers 2 million to 2.5 million clones, with approximately 96% appearing a single time and more than 0.1% taken by the ten largest. The sequencing input was naive CD4+ T cells sorted from blood. The receptor set was obtained from a man aged 18 to 35 in good health. Each CDR3 is given without its conserved first and last residue. D genes are given only for firm matches.

CDR3: ATSSRWQATNEKLF
V: TRBV15
D: NA

CDR3: ASSSQLPYEQY
V: TRBV28
D: NA

CDR3: ASSLGPGEANYGYT
V: TRBV11-2
D: NA

CDR3: ASSVGVSGNTIY
V: TRBV9
D: NA

CDR3: ASSLGQYTSPLH
V: TRBV7-8
D: NA

CDR3: ASTRGAEQY
V: TRBV19
D: NA

CDR3: ASSLTTWSYT
V: TRBV5-4
D: NA

CDR3: ASSPGWENTEAF
V: TRBV18
D: NA

CDR3: AISEQETQY
V: TRBV6-5
D: NA

CDR3: ASSPRRELNIQY
V: TRBV18
D: TRBD2

CDR3: SVVSAPGNYGYT
V: TRBV29-1
D: NA

CDR3: ASSPLGQAPNYGYT
V: TRBV5-1
D: TRBD1

CDR3: ASSLDRMNTEAF
V: TRBV5-8
D: NA

CDR3: ASSLKPRGGLDTGELF
V: TRBV5-1
D: NA

CDR3: ASSVTGGYEQY
V: TRBV25-1
D: TRBD1

CDR3: ASSSSGNTEAF
V: TRBV6-5
D: NA

CDR3: ASRALGGGAETQY
V: TRBV6-1
D: TRBD2

CDR3: ASSPRTSAYNEQF
V: TRBV5-1
D: TRBD2

CDR3: ASSLVWASGSSYNEQF
V: TRBV7-2
D: TRBD2

CDR3: ASSLAGVYGYT
V: TRBV5-4
D: NA

CDR3: AIKEAYNEQF
V: TRBV10-3
D: NA

CDR3: ASSQGYNEQF
V: TRBV18
D: NA

CDR3: ASYSGSGGYT
V: TRBV28
D: NA

CDR3: ASRRGAGTEAF
V: TRBV21-1
D: NA

CDR3: ASTKVLGSGANVLT
V: TRBV7-9
D: NA

CDR3: ASSLRSRGGLLTTEQY
V: TRBV7-8
D: TRBD2

CDR3: ASSAGRGTTETQY
V: TRBV5-1
D: NA

CDR3: ASSLSSDTQY
V: TRBV7-2
D: NA

CDR3: AIRGDTTYNEQF
V: TRBV10-3
D: NA

CDR3: ASPALSGPNQPQH
V: TRBV7-9
D: NA

CDR3: ASSYSDRGHEQY
V: TRBV6-6
D: TRBD1